These T cell receptor beta chains were read from a single sample in a study of control samples from healthy donors and cancer patients. The repertoire was sequenced with immunoSEQ multiplex PCR; TCRdb's copy has only in-frame clones and lacks some. The sample consists of about 110,000 clones, approximately 93% of them appearing once. Sequenced input: blood. The receptors derive from a woman aged 18-29 years in good health. The CDR3 runs from the conserved cysteine through the conserved F or W. Fields, in order: V gene, CDR3 length, D gene, J gene, CDR3 protein, CDR3 DNA. A D gene is named only where the DNA matches it firmly.

V gene: TRBV7-8
CDR3 length: 19
D gene: .
J gene: TRBJ2-6
CDR3 protein: CASSLVGVVPRSGANVLTF
CDR3 DNA: TGTGCCAGCAGCTTAGTGGGGGTTGTGCCTCGCTCTGGGGCCAACGTCCTGACTTTC

V gene: TRBV19
CDR3 length: 15
D gene: .
J gene: TRBJ1-5
CDR3 protein: CASSIAKQSNQPQHF
CDR3 DNA: TGTGCCAGTAGTATAGCGAAACAGAGCAATCAGCCCCAGCATTTT

V gene: TRBV7-2
CDR3 length: 14
D gene: .
J gene: TRBJ2-3
CDR3 protein: CASSLVREEDTQYF
CDR3 DNA: TGTGCCAGCAGCTTAGTCAGGGAGGAAGATACGCAGTATTTT

V gene: TRBV19
CDR3 length: 16
D gene: .
J gene: TRBJ1-1
CDR3 protein: CASSPLMYAMNTEAFF
CDR3 DNA: TGTGCCAGTAGTCCCCTGATGTATGCGATGAACACTGAAGCTTTCTTT

V gene: TRBV18
CDR3 length: 13
D gene: .
J gene: TRBJ1-1
CDR3 protein: CASSPQGNTEAFF
CDR3 DNA: TGTGCCAGCTCACCACAGGGTAACACTGAAGCTTTCTTT

V gene: TRBV6-5
CDR3 length: 16
D gene: .
J gene: TRBJ1-6
CDR3 protein: CASSYSGAADNSPLHF
CDR3 DNA: TGTGCCAGCAGTTACAGCGGGGCGGCGGATAATTCACCCCTCCACTTT

V gene: TRBV18
CDR3 length: 13
D gene: .
J gene: TRBJ1-1
CDR3 protein: CASSPNMNTEAFF
CDR3 DNA: TGTGCCAGCTCGCCCAACATGAACACTGAAGCTTTCTTT

V gene: TRBV28
CDR3 length: 14
D gene: .
J gene: TRBJ1-5
CDR3 protein: CASTLGGSYQPQHF
CDR3 DNA: TGTGCCAGCACCCTTGGTGGGAGCTATCAGCCCCAGCATTTT

V gene: TRBV7-6
CDR3 length: 16
D gene: .
J gene: TRBJ2-7
CDR3 protein: CASSPRILASKNEQYF
CDR3 DNA: TGTGCCAGCAGCCCCCGGATATTAGCGTCTAAGAACGAGCAGTACTTC

V gene: TRBV2
CDR3 length: 15
D gene: TRBD2
J gene: TRBJ2-7
CDR3 protein: CASSVAGGPGYEQYF
CDR3 DNA: TGTGCCAGCAGTGTAGCGGGGGGGCCCGGTTACGAGCAGTACTTC

V gene: TRBV7-8
CDR3 length: 18
D gene: TRBD1
J gene: TRBJ2-7
CDR3 protein: CASSFPGWVGTGEAEQYF
CDR3 DNA: TGTGCCAGCAGCTTCCCTGGATGGGTCGGGACAGGGGAGGCCGAGCAGTACTTC